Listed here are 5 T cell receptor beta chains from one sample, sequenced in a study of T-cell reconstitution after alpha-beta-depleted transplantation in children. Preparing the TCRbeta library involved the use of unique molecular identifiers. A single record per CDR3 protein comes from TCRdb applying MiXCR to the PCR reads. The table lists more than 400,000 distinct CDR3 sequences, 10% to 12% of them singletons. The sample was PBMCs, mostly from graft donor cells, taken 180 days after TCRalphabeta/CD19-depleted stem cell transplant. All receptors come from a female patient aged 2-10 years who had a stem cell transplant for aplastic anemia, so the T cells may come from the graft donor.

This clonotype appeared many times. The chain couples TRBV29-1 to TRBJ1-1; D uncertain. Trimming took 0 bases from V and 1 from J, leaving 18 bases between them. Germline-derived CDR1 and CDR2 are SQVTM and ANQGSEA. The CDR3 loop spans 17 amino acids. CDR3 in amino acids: CSVEDGVLGKGNTEAFF. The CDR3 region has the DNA TGCAGCGTTGAAGATGGCGTCTTAGGGAAGGGGAACACTGAAGCTTTCTTT. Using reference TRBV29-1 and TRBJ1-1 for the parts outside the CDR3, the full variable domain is SAVISQKPSRDICQRGTSLTIQCQVDSQVTMMFWYRQQPGQSLTLIATANQGSEATYESGFVIDKFPISRPNLTFSTLTVSNMSPEDSSIYLCSVEDGVLGKGNTEAFFGQGTRLTVV.

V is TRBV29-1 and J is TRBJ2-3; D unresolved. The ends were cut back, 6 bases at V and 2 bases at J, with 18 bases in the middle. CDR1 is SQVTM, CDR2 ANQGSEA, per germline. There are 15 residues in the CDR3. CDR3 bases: TGCAGCGTGGCTCGCGGTGGTTCCCACACAGATACGCAGTATTTT. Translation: CSVARGGSHTDTQYF.

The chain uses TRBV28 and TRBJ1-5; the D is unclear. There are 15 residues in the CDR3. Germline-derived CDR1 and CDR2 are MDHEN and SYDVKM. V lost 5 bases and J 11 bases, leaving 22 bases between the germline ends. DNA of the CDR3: TGTGCCAGCAGTCTGCCCGGGCAGGTCAAGAGGGCCCAGCATTTT. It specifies CASSLPGQVKRAQHF.

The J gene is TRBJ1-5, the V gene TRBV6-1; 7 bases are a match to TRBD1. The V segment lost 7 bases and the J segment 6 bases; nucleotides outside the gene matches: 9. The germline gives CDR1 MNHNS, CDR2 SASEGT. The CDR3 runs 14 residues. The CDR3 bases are TGTGCCAGCACCCTACAGGGGTCGGGTCAGCCCCAGCATTTT. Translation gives CASTLQGSGQPQHF.

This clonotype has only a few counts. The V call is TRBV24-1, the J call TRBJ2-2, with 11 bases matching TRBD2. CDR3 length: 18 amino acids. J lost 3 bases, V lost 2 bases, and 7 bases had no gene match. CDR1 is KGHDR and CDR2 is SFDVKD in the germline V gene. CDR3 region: CATSDSAWGLADTGELFF. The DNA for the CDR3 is TGTGCCACCAGTGATTCAGCGTGGGGACTAGCGGACACCGGGGAGCTGTTTTTT.